Detailed here is one T cell receptor beta chain. Which antigen it targets is not known. Per-base quality was not reported, and no clone a single base away is much larger than it. The CDR3, cysteine through phenylalanine, is 15 amino acids long. Just CDR3 DNA is preserved here, 45 bases in frame from base 1. V is cut by 2 bases and J by 4 bases, and the space between the germline ends is 14 bases. Per the germline V gene (reference sequence), SEHNR is the CDR1 and FQNEAQ is the CDR2. These data belong to a study of blood T cell repertoires in COVID-19 (dated by TCRdb to the early 2020s). For the wider study: Collaborator samples came from the United States, Italy and Spain and covered acute and convalescent phases of COVID-19. The prospective study material was composed of cDNA or gDNA derived from T cells, B-cell-depleted T cells, or PBMCs. The dataset comprised deeply sampled blood TCRbeta repertoires from subjects exposed to, actively infected with, or recovered from COVID-19. The repertoires were released in a freely available public database intended as a resource for research on the immune response to SARS-CoV-2. The samples were drawn from the first 160 participants of the ongoing ImmuneRACE study and from 1,254 subjects provided by 6 global collaborators. The sample metadata nearly always contained a de-identified subject ID, COVID-19 status, age in years and sex. Where available, HLA class I and class II types were obtained from metadata supplied by the sample provider rather than from assay-based typing.

Whole blood was collected in K2EDTA tubes by collaborating institutions according to the institutions' own protocols. For TCRbeta analysis, collaborators shipped samples as frozen whole blood, isolated PBMCs, or DNA extracted from either of those sample types. What the work shows at the level of the full study, not this receptor alone: How much clinical and demographic metadata was included differed by source and by participant, and the metadata was provided uncurated.

TCRbeta CDR3 regions were amplified from genomic DNA using the immunoSEQ Assay, a bias-controlled multiplex PCR. As for the authors' bioinformatics: Within the assay, amplification of reference gene primers was used to estimate how many nucleated cells each sample contained. To quantify the absolute abundance of each unique TCRbeta CDR3 rearrangement, sequence reads were collapsed and filtered. For each sample, productive Simpson clonality was calculated as the square root of Simpson's diversity index over productive rearrangements. The immuneACCESS repertoire file appears here via TCRdb, limited to in-frame rearrangements. These files lack a portion of the clones; in checked studies, under half of the deficit traces to unresolved V genes, and the cause of the others is not known. V and J calls and clone size are given by that table; D and trimming were obtained from the DNA. The sample profile shows 130,000 to 150,000 clones; just under 85% of them were found once. Of the sample, more than 2.5% is held by the ten largest clones.

This clonotype was obtained from a woman of 80 years or more with acute or convalescent COVID-19. Sequenced sample: peripheral blood. The sequence is built from TRBV7-9 and TRBJ1-1; the D gene lacks a confident call. The DNA sequence reads TGTGCCAGCAGCTTATTTCGGGGTATAGGCACTGAAGCTTTCTTT. It is translated as CASSLFRGIGTEAFF.